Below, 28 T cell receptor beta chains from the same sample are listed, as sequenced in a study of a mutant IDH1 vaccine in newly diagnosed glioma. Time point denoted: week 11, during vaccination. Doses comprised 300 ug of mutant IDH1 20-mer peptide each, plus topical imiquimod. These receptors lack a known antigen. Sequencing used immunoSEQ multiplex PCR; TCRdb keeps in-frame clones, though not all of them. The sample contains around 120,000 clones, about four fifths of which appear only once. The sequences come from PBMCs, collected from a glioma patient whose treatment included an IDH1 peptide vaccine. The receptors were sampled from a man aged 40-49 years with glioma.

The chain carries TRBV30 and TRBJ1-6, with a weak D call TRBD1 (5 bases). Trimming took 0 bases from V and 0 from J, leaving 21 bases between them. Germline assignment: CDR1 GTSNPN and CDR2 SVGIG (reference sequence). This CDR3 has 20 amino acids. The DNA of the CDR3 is TGTGCCTGGAGTGTACGGGGGGTAGCGGCGGGAAGCTCCTATAATTCACCCCTCCACTTT. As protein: CAWSVRGVAAGSSYNSPLHF.

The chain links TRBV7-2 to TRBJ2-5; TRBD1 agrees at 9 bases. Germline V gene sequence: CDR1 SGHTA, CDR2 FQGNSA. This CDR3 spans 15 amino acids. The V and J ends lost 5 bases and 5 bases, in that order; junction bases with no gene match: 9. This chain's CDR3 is CASSVPGTGFETQYF. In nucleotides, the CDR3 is TGTGCCAGCAGCGTTCCCGGGACAGGGTTTGAGACCCAGTACTTC.

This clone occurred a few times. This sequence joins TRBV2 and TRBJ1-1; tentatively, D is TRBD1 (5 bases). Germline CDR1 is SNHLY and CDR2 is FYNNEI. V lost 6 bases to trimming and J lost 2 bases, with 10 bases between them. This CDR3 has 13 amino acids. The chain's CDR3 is CASSRTPNTEAFF. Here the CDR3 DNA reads TGTGCCAGCAGCCGGACACCCAACACTGAAGCTTTCTTT.

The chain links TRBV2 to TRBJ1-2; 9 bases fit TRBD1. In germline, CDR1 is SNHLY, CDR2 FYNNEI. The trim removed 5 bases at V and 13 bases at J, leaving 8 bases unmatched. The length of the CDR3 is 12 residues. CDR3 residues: CASSNRQGVLTF. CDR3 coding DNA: TGTGCCAGCAGTAATCGACAGGGGGTCCTCACCTTC.

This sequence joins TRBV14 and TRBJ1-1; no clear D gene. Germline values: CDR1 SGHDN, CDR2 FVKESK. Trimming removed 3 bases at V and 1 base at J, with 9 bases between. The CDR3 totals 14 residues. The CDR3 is CASSHLAGNTEAFF. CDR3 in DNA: TGTGCCAGCAGCCATTTGGCAGGGAACACTGAAGCTTTCTTT.

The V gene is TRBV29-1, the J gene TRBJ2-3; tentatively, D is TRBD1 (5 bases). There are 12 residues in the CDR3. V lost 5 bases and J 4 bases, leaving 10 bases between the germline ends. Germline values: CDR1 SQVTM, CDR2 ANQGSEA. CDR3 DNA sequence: TGCAGCGTTCAGACAGCTGCAGATACGCAGTATTTT. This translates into CSVQTAADTQYF.

For the CDR3, the DNA is TGTGCCAGCAGTCCGGGACTAGGGACAGATACGCAGTATTTT. Its protein is CASSPGLGTDTQYF. The V gene is TRBV7-6, the J gene TRBJ2-3; 8 nucleotides match TRBD2. This CDR3 has 14 residues. CDR1 and CDR2 (germline): SGHVS, FNYEAQ. V was pared by 6 bases and J by 3 bases, with 5 bases of the junction left unmatched. The entire variable domain, with the rest obtained from reference TRBV7-6 and TRBJ2-3, is as follows: GAGVSQSPRYKVTKRGQDVALRCDPISGHVSLYWYRQALGQGPEFLTYFNYEAQQDKSGLPNDRFSAERPEGSISTLTIQRTEQRDSAMYRCASSPGLGTDTQYFGPGTRLTVL.

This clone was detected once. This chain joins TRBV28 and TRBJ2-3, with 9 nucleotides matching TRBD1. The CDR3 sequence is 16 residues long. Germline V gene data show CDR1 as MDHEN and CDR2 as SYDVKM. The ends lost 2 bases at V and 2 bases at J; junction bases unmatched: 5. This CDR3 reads CASSLIGQGFTDTQYF. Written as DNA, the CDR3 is TGTGCCAGCAGTTTAATTGGACAGGGGTTCACAGATACGCAGTATTTT.

This CDR3 reads CASSPPAWETQYF. The CDR3 DNA reads as TGTGCCAGCAGCCCCCCCGCATGGGAGACCCAGTACTTC. This sequence joins TRBV7-9 and TRBJ2-5, with D uncertain. This CDR3 is built from 13 residues. Trimming cost V 5 bases and J 5 bases, with 12 bases left between them. Looked up from germline, CDR1 is SEHNR and CDR2 is FQNEAQ (reference sequence).

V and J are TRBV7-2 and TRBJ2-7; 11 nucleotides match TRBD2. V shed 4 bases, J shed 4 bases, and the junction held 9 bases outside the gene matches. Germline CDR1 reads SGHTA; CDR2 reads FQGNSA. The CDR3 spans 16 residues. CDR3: CASSWGGTSGYYEQYF. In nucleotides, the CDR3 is TGTGCCAGCAGCTGGGGGGGGACTAGCGGATATTACGAGCAGTACTTC.

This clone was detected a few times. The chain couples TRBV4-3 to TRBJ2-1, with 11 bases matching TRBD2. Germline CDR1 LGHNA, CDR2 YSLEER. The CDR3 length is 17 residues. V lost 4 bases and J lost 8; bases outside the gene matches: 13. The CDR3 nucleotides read TGCGCCAGCAGCCCCTTCATCCTAGCGGGGGGAGGCGATGAGCAGTTCTTC. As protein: CASSPFILAGGGDEQFF.

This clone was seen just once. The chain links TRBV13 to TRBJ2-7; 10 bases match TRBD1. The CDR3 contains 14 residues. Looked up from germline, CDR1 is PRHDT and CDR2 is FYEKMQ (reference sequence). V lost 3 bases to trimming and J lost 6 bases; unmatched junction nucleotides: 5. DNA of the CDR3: TGTGCCAGCAGCTTTGACAGGGGGCGAATCGAGCAGTACTTC. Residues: CASSFDRGRIEQYF. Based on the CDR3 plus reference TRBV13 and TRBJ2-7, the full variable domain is AAGVIQSPRHLIKEKRETATLKCYPIPRHDTVYWYQQGPGQDPQFLISFYEKMQSDKGSIPDRFSAQQFSDYHSELNMSSLELGDSALYFCASSFDRGRIEQYFGPGTRLTVT.

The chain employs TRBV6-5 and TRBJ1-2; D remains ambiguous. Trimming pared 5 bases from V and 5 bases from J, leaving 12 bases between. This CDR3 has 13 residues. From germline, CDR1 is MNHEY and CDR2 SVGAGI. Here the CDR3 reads CASSPGSEYGYTF. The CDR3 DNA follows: TGTGCCAGCAGTCCCGGGTCCGAGTATGGCTACACCTTC.

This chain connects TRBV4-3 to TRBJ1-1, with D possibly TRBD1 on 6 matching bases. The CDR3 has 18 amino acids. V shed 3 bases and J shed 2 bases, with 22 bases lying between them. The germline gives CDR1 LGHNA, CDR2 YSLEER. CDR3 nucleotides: TGCGCCAGCAGCCAGACGGTCCGGGAATGGGGGCGAAACACTGAAGCTTTCTTT. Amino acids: CASSQTVREWGRNTEAFF.

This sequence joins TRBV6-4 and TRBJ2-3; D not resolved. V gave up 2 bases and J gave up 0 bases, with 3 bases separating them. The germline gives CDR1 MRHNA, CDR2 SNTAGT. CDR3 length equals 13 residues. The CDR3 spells CASSDGSTDTQYF. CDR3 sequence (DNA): TGTGCCAGCAGTGACGGGAGCACAGATACGCAGTATTTT.

The CDR3 region is CATQQKDTQYF. The CDR3 nucleotides read TGTGCCACGCAACAAAAGGATACGCAGTATTTT. The chain recombines TRBV28 with TRBJ2-3; D is uncertain. V lost 10 bases to trimming and J lost 6 bases, with 11 bases between them. Germline V gives CDR1 MDHEN, CDR2 SYDVKM. The CDR3 is 11 residues long.

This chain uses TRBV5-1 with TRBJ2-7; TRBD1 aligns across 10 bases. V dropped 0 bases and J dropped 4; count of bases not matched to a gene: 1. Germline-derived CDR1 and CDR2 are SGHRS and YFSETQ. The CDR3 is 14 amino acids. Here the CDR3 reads CASSLGGQGYEQYF. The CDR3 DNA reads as TGCGCCAGCAGCTTGGGGGGACAGGGGTACGAGCAGTACTTC.

CDR3 loop: CASSHLRNSPNTEAFF. The CDR3 region has the DNA TGTGCCAGCAGCCACCTCCGGAACAGCCCGAACACTGAAGCTTTCTTT. This chain connects TRBV5-4 to TRBJ1-1; no definite D call. Germline lookup yields CDR1 SGHNT and CDR2 YYREEE (reference sequence). V was clipped by 4 bases and J by 1 base, with 17 bases between them. The CDR3 contains 16 residues.

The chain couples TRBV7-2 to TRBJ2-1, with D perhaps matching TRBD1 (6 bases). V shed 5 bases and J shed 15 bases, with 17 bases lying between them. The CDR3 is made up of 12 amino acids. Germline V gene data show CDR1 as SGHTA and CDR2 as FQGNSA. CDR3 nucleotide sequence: TGTGCCAGCAGCCATAAGCCGGGACAACCGTTCTTC. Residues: CASSHKPGQPFF.

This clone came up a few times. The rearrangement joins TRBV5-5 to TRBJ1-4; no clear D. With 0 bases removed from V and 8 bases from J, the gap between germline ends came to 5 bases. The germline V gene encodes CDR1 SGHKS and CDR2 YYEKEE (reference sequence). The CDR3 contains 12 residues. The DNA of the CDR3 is TGTGCCAGCAGCTTGGCCGGGGAAAAACTGTTTTTT. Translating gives CASSLAGEKLFF.

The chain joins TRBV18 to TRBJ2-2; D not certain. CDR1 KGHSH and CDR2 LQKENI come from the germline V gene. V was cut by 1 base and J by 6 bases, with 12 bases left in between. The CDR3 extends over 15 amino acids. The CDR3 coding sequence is TGTGCCAGCTCACCACGGGTTGCGAATCCCGGGGAGCTGTTTTTT. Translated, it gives CASSPRVANPGELFF.

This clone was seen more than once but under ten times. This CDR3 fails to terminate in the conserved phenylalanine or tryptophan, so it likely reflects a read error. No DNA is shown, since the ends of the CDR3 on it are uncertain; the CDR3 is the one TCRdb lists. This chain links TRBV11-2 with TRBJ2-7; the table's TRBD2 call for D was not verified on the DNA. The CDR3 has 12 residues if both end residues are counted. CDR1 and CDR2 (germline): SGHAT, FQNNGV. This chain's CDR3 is CASSLEGLAGAI.

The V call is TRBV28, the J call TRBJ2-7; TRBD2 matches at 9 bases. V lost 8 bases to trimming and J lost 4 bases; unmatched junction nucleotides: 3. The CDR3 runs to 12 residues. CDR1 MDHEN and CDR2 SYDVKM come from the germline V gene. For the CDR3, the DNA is TGTGCCAGCGAGGCGGGAGGGTACGAGCAGTACTTC. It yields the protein CASEAGGYEQYF.

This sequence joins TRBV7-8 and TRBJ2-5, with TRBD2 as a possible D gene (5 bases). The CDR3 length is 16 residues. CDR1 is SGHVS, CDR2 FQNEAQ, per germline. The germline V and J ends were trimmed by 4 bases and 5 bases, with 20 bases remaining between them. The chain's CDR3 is CASSSPREGWEETQYF. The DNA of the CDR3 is TGTGCCAGCAGCTCTCCGCGCGAGGGCTGGGAGGAGACCCAGTACTTC.

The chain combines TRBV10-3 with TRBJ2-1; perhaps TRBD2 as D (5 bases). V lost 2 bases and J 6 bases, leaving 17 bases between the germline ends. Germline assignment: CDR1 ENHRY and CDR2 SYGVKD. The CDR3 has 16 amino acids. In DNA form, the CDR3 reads TGTGCCATCAGTGAGGAGTTTTCAGTGGCGGGCAATGAGCAGTTCTTC. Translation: CAISEEFSVAGNEQFF.

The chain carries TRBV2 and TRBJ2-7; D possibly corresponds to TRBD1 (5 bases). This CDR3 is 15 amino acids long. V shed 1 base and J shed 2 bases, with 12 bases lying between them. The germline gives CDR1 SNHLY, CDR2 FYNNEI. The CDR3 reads CASSEEGWGPYEQYF. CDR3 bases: TGTGCCAGCAGTGAAGAAGGGTGGGGCCCCTACGAGCAGTACTTC.

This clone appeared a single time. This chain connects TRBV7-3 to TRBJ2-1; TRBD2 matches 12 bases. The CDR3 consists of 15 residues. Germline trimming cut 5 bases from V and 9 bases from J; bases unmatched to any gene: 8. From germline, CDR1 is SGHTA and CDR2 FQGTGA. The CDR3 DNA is TGTGCCAGCAGCCTTACTAGCGGGAGGCGAGGTGAGCAGTTCTTC. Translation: CASSLTSGRRGEQFF.

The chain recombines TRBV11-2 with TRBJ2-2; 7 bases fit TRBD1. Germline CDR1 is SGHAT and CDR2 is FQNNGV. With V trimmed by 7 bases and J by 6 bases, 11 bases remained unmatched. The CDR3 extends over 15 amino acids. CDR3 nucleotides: TGTGCCAGCACCATGACAGGGCCAAAGCCCGGGGAGCTGTTTTTT. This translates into CASTMTGPKPGELFF.